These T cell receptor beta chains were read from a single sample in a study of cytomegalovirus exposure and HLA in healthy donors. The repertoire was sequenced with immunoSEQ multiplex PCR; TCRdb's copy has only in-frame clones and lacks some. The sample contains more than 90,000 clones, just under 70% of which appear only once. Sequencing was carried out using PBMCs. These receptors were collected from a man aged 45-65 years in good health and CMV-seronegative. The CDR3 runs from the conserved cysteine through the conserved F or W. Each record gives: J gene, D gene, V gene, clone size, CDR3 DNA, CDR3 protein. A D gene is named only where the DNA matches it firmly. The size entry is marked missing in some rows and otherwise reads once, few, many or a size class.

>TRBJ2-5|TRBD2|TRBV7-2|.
TGTGCCAGCAGCCAACCCGGGGAGGGAGGAGAGACCCAGTACTTC
CASSQPGEGGETQYF
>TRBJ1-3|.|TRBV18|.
TGTGCCAGCTCATCCGACTGGAGCTCTGGAAACACCATATATTTT
CASSSDWSSGNTIYF
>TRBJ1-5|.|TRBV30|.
TGTGCCTGGAGTACCCGGGTCCTCAATCAGCCCCAGCATTTT
CAWSTRVLNQPQHF
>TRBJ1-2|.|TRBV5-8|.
TGTGCCAGCAGCTTGGACGGGGGGGATGGCTACACCTTC
CASSLDGGDGYTF
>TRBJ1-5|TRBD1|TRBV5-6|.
TGTGCCAGCAGCGCATGGGACAGGAAAAATCAGCCCCAGCATTTT
CASSAWDRKNQPQHF
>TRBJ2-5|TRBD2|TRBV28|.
TGTGCCGCGATCCACCCGGGGGGGACCCAGTACTTC
CAAIHPGGTQYF
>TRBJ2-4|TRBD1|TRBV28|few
TGTGCCAGCAGCCAACCCCGGGACAGAACCCTAGCAGGCATTCAGTACTTC
CASSQPRDRTLAGIQYF
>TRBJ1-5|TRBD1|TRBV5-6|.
TGTGCCAGCAGCTTGTTGGGCCAGGGGGGTCAGCCCCAGCATTTT
CASSLLGQGGQPQHF
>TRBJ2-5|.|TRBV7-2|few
TGTGCCAGCAGCTTAACAGTCCAAGAGACCCAGTACTTC
CASSLTVQETQYF
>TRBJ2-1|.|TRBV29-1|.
TGCAGCGTTGAATACAGTTCTGTGGGTAATGAGCAGTTCTTC
CSVEYSSVGNEQFF
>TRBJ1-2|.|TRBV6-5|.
TGTGCCAGCAGCCGCGGGTTTAACTATGGCTACACCTTC
CASSRGFNYGYTF
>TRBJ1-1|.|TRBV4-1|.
TGCGCCAGCAGCCACTACAGGGAAGCTTTCTTT
CASSHYREAFF
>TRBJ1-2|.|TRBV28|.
TGTGCCAGCAGTTTATCCGATACCCCAGGAGGCTACACCTTC
CASSLSDTPGGYTF
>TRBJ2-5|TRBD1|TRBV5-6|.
TGTGCCAGCAGCTTCGGACAGGCAGAGACCCAGTACTTC
CASSFGQAETQYF
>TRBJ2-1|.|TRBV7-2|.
TGTGCCAGCAGCACCCGCGCCGGGACTCACTACAATGAGCAGTTCTTC
CASSTRAGTHYNEQFF
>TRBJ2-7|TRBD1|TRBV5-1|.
TGCGCCAGCCGAAGGATTCCCGGGACAGATAATTACGAGCAGTACTTC
CASRRIPGTDNYEQYF
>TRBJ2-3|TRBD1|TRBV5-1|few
TGCGCCAGCAGCTTGCGTCCGGGACAGGGGGTATATACGCAGTATTTT
CASSLRPGQGVYTQYF
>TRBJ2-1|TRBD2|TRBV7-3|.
TGTGCCAGCAGCCGACTAGCGACCTCCTACAATGAGCAGTTCTTC
CASSRLATSYNEQFF
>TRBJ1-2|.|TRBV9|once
TGTGCCAGCAGCGTAGGAGGATACTATGGCTACACCTTC
CASSVGGYYGYTF
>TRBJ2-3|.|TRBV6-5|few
TGTGCCAGCAGTGGGGGCCGCGGTCACACAGATACGCAGTATTTT
CASSGGRGHTDTQYF
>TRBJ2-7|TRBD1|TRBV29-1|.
TGCAGCGTAGAGGACAGGGGGCTTACCTACGAGCAGTACTTC
CSVEDRGLTYEQYF
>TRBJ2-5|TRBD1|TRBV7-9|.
TGTGCCAGCAGCATCCACAGGGGGCACCCAGCCCAAGAGACCCAGTACTTC
CASSIHRGHPAQETQYF
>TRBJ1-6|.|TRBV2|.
TGTGCCAGCAATTTACAGGGATCGGGTTCACCCCTCCACTTT
CASNLQGSGSPLHF
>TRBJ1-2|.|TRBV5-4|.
TGTGCCAGCAGCTTGGCTACCAGCGTCTATGGCTACACCTTC
CASSLATSVYGYTF
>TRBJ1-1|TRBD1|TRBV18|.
TGTGCCAGCTCACCACAGGGGGCGAACACTGAAGCTTTCTTT
CASSPQGANTEAFF
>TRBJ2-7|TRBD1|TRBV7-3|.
TGTGCCAGCAGCTTAACTTCCCTCTTGGGACAGCACTACGAGCAGTACTTC
CASSLTSLLGQHYEQYF
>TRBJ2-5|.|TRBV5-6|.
TGTGCCAGCAGCCAGTCAGAGACCCAGTACTTC
CASSQSETQYF
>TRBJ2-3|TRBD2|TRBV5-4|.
TGTGCCAGCAGCTTAGAAGCGGGAGTGGTAGGAGATACGCAGTATTTT
CASSLEAGVVGDTQYF
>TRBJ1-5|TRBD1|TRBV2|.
TGTGCCAGCAGTGGGGACAGGGAAAAGCCCCAGCATTTT
CASSGDREKPQHF
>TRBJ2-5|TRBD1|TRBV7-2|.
TGTGCCAGCAGCATCAACAGGGGGAAGGAGACCCAGTACTTC
CASSINRGKETQYF
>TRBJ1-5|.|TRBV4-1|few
TGCGCCAGCAGCCACGACTGGGGCCCCAATCAGCCCCAGCATTTT
CASSHDWGPNQPQHF
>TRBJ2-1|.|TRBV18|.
TGTGCCAGCTCACCAGCTGACACCTACAATGAGCAGTTCTTC
CASSPADTYNEQFF
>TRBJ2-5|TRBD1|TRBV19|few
TGTGCCAGTAGTCGGGACAGGGGAGGATCAGAGACCCAGTACTTC
CASSRDRGGSETQYF